This TCR beta chain originates from a study of a mutant IDH1 vaccine in newly diagnosed glioma. Study information: The treated group averaged approximately 42 years old and was roughly 60% male, around 38% female. Previous treatment comprised radiotherapy, temozolomide, or both, mostly both.

This CDR3 spans 13 amino acids. The germline V gene encodes CDR1 LGHNA and CDR2 YSLEER. Between the trimmed V and J ends, which lost 4 bases and 7 bases, there was a span of 13 bases. This clone has just a few counts. The antigen remains undetermined. The assay was immunoSEQ multiplex PCR, and TCRdb's table has in-frame clones only and misses some. The repertoire holds under 35,000 clones, with nearly 90% as singletons. Time point meaning: week 11, during vaccination. The study gave 300 ug of mutant IDH1 20-mer peptide per vaccine dose, with topical imiquimod. There were new WHO grade 3 or 4 astrocytomas in the donors, and these were IDH1-mutant and ATRX-lost.

V usage is TRBV4-3 and J usage is TRBJ1-1; tentatively, D is TRBD1 (6 bases). The TCR comes from a man between 18 and 29 years old with glioma. The sequencing here drew on PBMCs, taken from a glioma patient whose treatment included an IDH1 peptide vaccine. CDR3 loop: CASSLNRGHEAFF. In DNA, the CDR3 is TGCGCCAGCAGCCTTAACCGGGGGCATGAAGCTTTCTTT.